This TCR beta chain was identified during a study of blood T cell repertoires in COVID-19. On the study more broadly: Samples taken during acute and convalescent COVID-19 were collected in the United States, Italy and Spain.

Which cohort a participant joined came from the clinical history participants gave. Cohort 3 donors were reported recovered after two negative PCRs, clearance, or symptom resolution. The authors' processing: Scientists estimated how many nucleated cells there were by amplifying reference gene primers. The data were produced by immunoSEQ multiplex PCR, yet TCRdb's version contains in-frame clones alone and is incomplete. The D gene and trimming were derived from the DNA, and the V and J assignments and clone size from that table. The top ten clones hold 0.9% to 1.5% of a sample with a few hundred thousand clones, 88% of them seen once. CDR1 and CDR2 (germline): SGDLS, YYNGEE. This CDR3 comprises 15 residues. V was clipped by 4 bases and J by 5 bases; unmatched bases: 11.

The V call is TRBV9, the J call TRBJ2-7; 8 nucleotides match TRBD1. The receptor's source is a woman in her late teens or twenties who had recovered from COVID-19. Sample: PBMCs or T cells enriched from blood (not recorded which). The DNA for the CDR3 is TGTGCCAGCAGCACCGCGGGCCAGGGGGCGGACGAGCAGTACTTC. This gives the protein CASSTAGQGADEQYF.